The 13 T cell receptor beta chains below all came from one sample that was sequenced in a study of CD8+CD57+ T cells in acquired aplastic anemia. Profiling that covered TCR beta VDJ and CDR3 relied on genomic DNA as its template. In TCRdb, the reads were re-called with MiXCR into one record per CDR3 protein. The data contain around 200,000 distinct CDR3 sequences, 61% of them singletons. The sequenced sample consisted of sorted CD4+, CD8+, or CD8+CD57+ T cells (not recorded which) from PBMCs. The receptors were gathered from a human donor in good health.

This clonotype was picked up one time. V usage is TRBV10-3 and J usage is TRBJ2-7; TRBD2 matches at 7 bases. Unmatched junction bases numbered 12, after V lost 10 bases and J lost 9 bases. The CDR3 has 12 amino acids. Germline CDR1 is ENHRY and CDR2 is SYGVKD. CDR3 protein: CASTQGGNRQYF. The CDR3 bases are TGTGCCAGCACCCAGGGAGGGAACCGGCAGTACTTC.

As DNA, the CDR3 is TGTGCCAGTAGTCCCCTGGGGACAGGGAGAACTGAAGCTTTCTTT. Translated: CASSPLGTGRTEAFF. The chain links TRBV19 to TRBJ1-1, with TRBD1 matching 9 bases. CDR1 is LNHDA, CDR2 SQIVND, per germline (reference sequence). This CDR3 comprises 15 residues. J lost 5 bases, V lost 5 bases, and 9 bases had no gene match.

V gene TRBV7-3 combines with J gene TRBJ2-2; D may be TRBD1 (6 bases). The CDR3 length is 16 residues. The germline V gene has CDR1 SGHTA and CDR2 FQGTGA. V was trimmed by 6 bases and J by 4 bases, leaving 18 bases between them. The CDR3 loop reads CASRAYRDRVTGELFF. In DNA, the CDR3 is TGTGCCAGCAGGGCGTACAGGGATCGTGTCACCGGGGAGCTGTTTTTT.

This clonotype was counted a single time. The rearrangement joins TRBV15 to TRBJ2-3; D is perhaps TRBD2 (6 bases). Trimming cost V 0 bases and J 5 bases, with 15 bases left between them. Germline assignment: CDR1 LNHNV and CDR2 YYDKDF (reference sequence). CDR3 size: 16 residues. CDR3 sequence (DNA): TGTGCCACCAGCAGAGATAACGGGGGACGAGGAGATACGCAGTATTTT. As protein: CATSRDNGGRGDTQYF.

This clonotype is a singleton in its sample. V and J are TRBV19 and TRBJ1-3, with D perhaps TRBD1 (5 bases). Germline V gene sequence: CDR1 LNHDA, CDR2 SQIVND (reference sequence). The V and J ends lost 7 bases and 0 bases respectively, with 10 bases between them. The CDR3 contains 14 residues. The CDR3 DNA reads TGTGCCAGTACCACAGGCTACTCTGGAAACACCATATATTTT. It yields the protein CASTTGYSGNTIYF.

The chain carries TRBV10-3 and TRBJ2-1; a weak D match, TRBD2 (5 bases). This CDR3 has 13 amino acids. Trimming took 6 bases from V and 4 from J, leaving 10 bases between them. Germline CDR1 is ENHRY and CDR2 is SYGVKD. The CDR3 here is CAISHSGYNEQFF. The CDR3 coding sequence is TGTGCCATCAGCCACAGCGGTTACAATGAGCAGTTCTTC.

V and J are TRBV7-8 and TRBJ2-1; D is tentatively TRBD1 or TRBD2 (5 bases each). CDR1 is SGHVS and CDR2 is FQNEAQ in the germline V gene. This CDR3 has 14 residues. Trimming stripped 5 bases from V and 14 bases from J, with 22 bases between. The CDR3 reads CASSPTAALLGEFF. The CDR3 nucleotides read TGTGCCAGCAGCCCGACCGCCGCACTACTAGGGGAGTTCTTC.

The chain couples TRBV6-4 to TRBJ1-4; 11 nucleotides line up with TRBD1. There are 15 residues in the CDR3. Trimming at V came to 3 bases and at J to 6 bases, leaving 3 bases not matched to a gene. Germline CDR1 reads MRHNA; CDR2 reads SNTAGT. The CDR3 DNA reads as TGTGCCAGCAGTGAGGGGACAGGGGGGGATGAAAAACTGTTTTTT. Protein product: CASSEGTGGDEKLFF.

The rearrangement uses TRBV4-1 and TRBJ2-7; 12 bases agree with TRBD2. V lost 0 bases and J lost 4; bases outside the gene matches: 7. This CDR3 comprises 17 residues. Per the germline V gene, CDR1 is MGHRA and CDR2 is YSYEKL. The CDR3 DNA reads as TGCGCCAGCAGCCAAGACGATCTAGCGGGAGGGGTGTACGAGCAGTACTTC. It is translated as CASSQDDLAGGVYEQYF.

This chain connects TRBV14 to TRBJ1-4; no definite D call. The CDR3 loop spans 15 amino acids. Trimming removed 0 bases at V and 3 bases at J, with 8 bases between. Germline V gene lookup returns CDR1 SGHDN and CDR2 FVKESK. CDR3: CASSQDHSANEKLFF. The CDR3 region has the DNA TGTGCCAGCAGCCAAGATCATTCGGCTAATGAAAAACTGTTTTTT.

V and J are TRBV20-1 and TRBJ2-7; D may be TRBD2 (7 bases). The germline V gene has CDR1 DFQATT and CDR2 SNEGSKA (reference sequence). The V end lost 1 base, the J end lost 0 bases, and 19 bases lay between the germline ends. This CDR3 has 17 amino acids. The CDR3 loop reads CSARARRAGASSYEQYF. DNA of the CDR3: TGCAGTGCTAGAGCGCGACGTGCGGGGGCCTCCTCCTACGAGCAGTACTTC.

The rearrangement links TRBV6-1 to TRBJ1-2; D not resolved. Germline loops: CDR1 MNHNS, CDR2 SASEGT. V dropped 6 bases and J dropped 4 bases, with 9 bases sitting between them. This CDR3 is 12 amino acids long. CDR3 DNA sequence: TGTGCCAGCAGGGCCGCCATCTATGGCTACACCTTC. Protein product: CASRAAIYGYTF.

V gene TRBV19 combines with J gene TRBJ1-2; D is undetermined. Germline loops: CDR1 LNHDA, CDR2 SQIVND (reference sequence). V lost 3 bases and J 5 bases, leaving 10 bases between the germline ends. This CDR3 has 13 residues. The chain's CDR3 is CASSITDQYGYTF. The CDR3 coding sequence is TGTGCCAGTAGTATCACCGATCAATATGGCTACACCTTC.